Each of the 8 T cell receptor beta chains below was sequenced from the same sample in a study of control samples from healthy donors and cancer patients. Libraries were prepared by immunoSEQ multiplex PCR; TCRdb keeps only in-frame clonotypes and omits some of them. The repertoire includes 45,000 to 60,000 clones, about four fifths of them detected once, and around 9.1% sits in the top ten. Input material: blood. The receptors were gathered from a man between 70 and 80 years old in good health.

This clone has more than one count but fewer than ten. V and J are TRBV5-5 and TRBJ1-1; 8 bases align to TRBD1. Per the germline V gene, CDR1 is SGHKS and CDR2 is YYEKEE (reference sequence). The CDR3 has 15 amino acids. Trimming cost V 0 bases and J 1 base; bases outside gene matches: 2. CDR3 sequence reads: CASSLAGTGNTEAFF. The CDR3 coding sequence is TGTGCCAGCAGCTTGGCCGGGACAGGGAACACTGAAGCTTTCTTT.

The chain employs TRBV19 and TRBJ1-2; 7 bases are a match to TRBD1. The germline V gene has CDR1 LNHDA and CDR2 SQIVND (reference sequence). There are 14 residues in the CDR3. Trimming removed 4 bases from V and 6 bases from J; junction bases left unmatched: 8. CDR3 protein: CASSRTGAPDGYTF. Here the CDR3 DNA reads TGTGCCAGTAGTAGAACAGGGGCCCCTGATGGCTACACCTTC. Full variable domain (remainder filled in from reference TRBV19 and TRBJ1-2): DGGITQSPKYLFRKEGQNVTLSCEQNLNHDAMYWYRQDPGQGLRLIYYSQIVNDFQKGDIAEGYSVSREKKESFPLTVTSAQKNPTAFYLCASSRTGAPDGYTFGSGTRLTVV.

Only a few counts were recorded for this clone. J is TRBJ1-5 and V is TRBV2; 7 bases are shared with TRBD1. The CDR3 is 14 residues long. V gave up 5 bases and J gave up 7 bases; unmatched junction bases: 8. The germline V gene has CDR1 SNHLY and CDR2 FYNNEI. In DNA, the CDR3 is TGTGCCAGCAGTTACCGGGACAGATCCCAGCCCCAGCATTTT. Amino acids: CASSYRDRSQPQHF.

This sequence joins TRBV5-6 and TRBJ2-1, with D maybe TRBD1 (5 bases). CDR1 is SGHDT, CDR2 YYEEEE, per germline. The CDR3 runs to 15 residues. Between the trimmed V and J ends, which lost 0 bases and 5 bases, there was a span of 12 bases. The CDR3 nucleotides are TGTGCCAGCAGCTTGGTCACAGGTACAAACAATGAGCAGTTCTTC. It codes for CASSLVTGTNNEQFF.

This chain uses TRBV6-6 with TRBJ1-2; 8 nucleotides agree with TRBD1. CDR1 is MNHNY, CDR2 SVGAGI, per germline (reference sequence). The CDR3 has 16 residues. The ends lost 7 bases at V and 6 bases at J; junction bases unmatched: 16. The CDR3 spells CASTPHSGGAPDGYTF. The CDR3 nucleotides are TGTGCCAGCACCCCCCACTCAGGGGGCGCCCCTGATGGCTACACCTTC.

This clone was detected a few times. This chain connects TRBV5-8 to TRBJ2-3, with no clear D. The CDR3 is 14 amino acids. Looked up from germline, CDR1 is SGHTS and CDR2 is YDEGEE. The V end was cut by 0 bases, the J end by 6 bases, with 11 bases between. The CDR3 here is CASSLGGASDTQYF. The CDR3 DNA is TGTGCCAGCAGCTTGGGCGGAGCCTCGGATACGCAGTATTTT.

The V and J genes are TRBV6-5 and TRBJ2-2, with D unresolved. Germline CDR1 reads MNHEY; CDR2 reads SVGAGI. The CDR3 covers 13 residues. V was trimmed by 6 bases and J by 1 base, leaving 6 bases between them. The CDR3 here is CASRVMNTGELFF. The CDR3 bases are TGTGCCAGCAGGGTGATGAACACCGGGGAGCTGTTTTTT.

The chain recombines TRBV5-1 with TRBJ2-2, with TRBD2 identical over 10 bases. Trimming at V came to 0 bases and at J to 3 bases, leaving 5 bases not matched to a gene. CDR3 length: 17 residues. Germline V gene lookup returns CDR1 SGHRS and CDR2 YFSETQ. DNA for the CDR3: TGCGCCAGCAGCTTGGCTAGCGGGAGTATGGACACCGGGGAGCTGTTTTTT. Residues: CASSLASGSMDTGELFF.